A selection of T cell receptor beta chains follows, all from one sample in a study of shared clonotypes between healthy human individuals. Libraries were prepared by immunoSEQ multiplex PCR; TCRdb keeps only in-frame clonotypes and omits some of them. The sample comprises around 2,000,000 clones, about 95% of which are singletons, and approximately 1.2% rests with the top ten. Specimen: naive CD8+ T cells sorted from blood. The origin of the receptors is a man aged 18 to 29 in good health. The CDR3 runs from the conserved cysteine through the conserved F or W.

J gene	V gene	CDR3 protein
TRBJ2-7	TRBV7-9	CAIAAGASYEQYF
TRBJ2-1	TRBV13	CASSFLGGLGNEQFF
TRBJ1-1	TRBV2	CASSGITGEAFF
TRBJ2-7	TRBV10-2	CASSELTSGGYEQYF
TRBJ2-1	TRBV5-6	CASSLVGLADYNEQFF
TRBJ2-7	TRBV4-1	CASSQENAYEQYF
TRBJ1-5	TRBV19	CASIMGVSNQPQHF
TRBJ1-5	TRBV19	CASSPMPTLYQPQHF
TRBJ1-5	TRBV27	CASRDSTGNNQPQHF
TRBJ2-7	TRBV10-1	CASSDGQGAAYEQYF
TRBJ2-3	TRBV6-6	CASSYLAGGDTQYF
TRBJ1-2	TRBV5-5	CASSEQGREPYGYTF
TRBJ2-5	TRBV5-4	CASSFTGGQETQYF
TRBJ1-6	TRBV4-1	CASSQTGPNSPLHF
TRBJ1-6	TRBV4-3	CASSQGTSEIPLHF
TRBJ2-3	TRBV27	CASSPSLGEHTDTQYF
TRBJ1-5	TRBV28	CASSLWGVNNQPQHF
TRBJ2-1	TRBV27	CASSLSTGPLNNEQFF
TRBJ2-3	TRBV4-3	CASSQATQQNTQYF
TRBJ1-1	TRBV9	CASSVRADNTEAFF
TRBJ1-5	TRBV28	CASSEEAYSNQPQHF
TRBJ2-1	TRBV7-8	CASEASGGGNEQFF
TRBJ2-5	TRBV2	CASRKGQDKAPQETQYF
TRBJ1-5	TRBV27	CASSLRSSNQPQHF
TRBJ2-3	TRBV5-8	CASSLAGTGGGDTQYF
TRBJ1-3	TRBV30	CAWSVPPGNTIYF
TRBJ2-7	TRBV6-1	CASRDSSYEQYF
TRBJ1-4	TRBV7-9	CASSPGPQDEKLFF
TRBJ2-5	TRBV5-4	CASSIVTSGGTTAQYF
TRBJ2-7	TRBV19	CASSIRDNLREQYF
TRBJ1-6	TRBV6-6	CASSNTRTDYNSPLHF